This T cell receptor (beta chain) was sequenced for a study of shared clonotypes between healthy human individuals (dated by TCRdb to about 2020). With regard to the full study: The cohort comprised a couple of women and a few men aged 18 to 49 years. For each donor, three plates each were used for CD4 naive and CD4 memory, two plates were used for CD8 naive, and one plate was used for CD8 memory. To increase sequencing depth and limit assay-specific biases, TCR repertoire library preparation and sequencing were carried out by different laboratories using diverse techniques. Blood TCR repertoires of a handful of healthy adults were deeply sequenced to estimate repertoire size and the extent of clonotype sharing between individuals. Between about 0.94 and 8.9 billion PBMCs per donor were obtained by leukapheresis.

Comments on this clone: It lacks a known antigen. No much larger clone exists at a distance of one base, and base qualities are not known.

Using the deep immunoSEQ assay, multiplex PCR amplified TCR CDR3 regions from genomic DNA. Genomic DNA extracted from each cell subset was distributed evenly over all wells of several immunoSEQ 96-well plates, and each plate served as one replicate. For sorted subsets, each replicate PCR was loaded with approximately 190 ng genomic DNA, equivalent to 30,000 or so T cell genomes. The purified libraries were quantified using a Qubit 3.0 fluorometer, sized with a Bioanalyzer 2100, and then quantified again using the KAPA Library Quantification kit. Every immunoSEQ 96-well plate was sequenced on a separate single-read 150-cycle Illumina NextSeq 550 flow cell. The authors' pipeline ran thus. Because only junctional sequences without quality scores were contained in the immunoSEQ output, filtering matching that applied to full-length reads could not be performed. To assign V/J genes and CDR3, sequences were annotated against IMGT germline references using PyIR, a Python wrapper for IgBLAST v1.9. Reads with weak V/J assignments (E-value above 1e-6), missing CDR3, stop codons, out-of-frame junctions, or ambiguous translated residues were removed. V3J clonotypes were defined as sequences sharing the same inferred V gene, J gene, and CDR3 amino acid sequence. Percentage overlap between repertoires was computed as shared unique clonotypes divided by the size of the smaller repertoire. Richness of each repertoire was evaluated using RTK rarefaction, the Chao1 estimator, and Recon v2.1 estimates of unobserved clonotypes. For all TCRbeta clonotypes obtained by the gDNA method from a few donors, generation probabilities were computed with OLGA. Sourced from immuneACCESS, this table was stored by TCRdb with only in-frame sequences that have V and J called. A share of the clones is absent; for the studies checked, an unresolved V gene accounts for under half, and the remainder has no known explanation. For V, J and clone size, that table is used; D and trimming come from the DNA. Counted in this sample were around 1.4 million clones; about 98.5% of them appeared once. The ten top clones hold 0.36% of the sample.

Paper-wide results and their limitations: Even with the large sequencing depth, rarefaction of the sorted-subset datasets indicated that sequencing was incomplete. Sharing across a handful of donors was observed for around 4.8% of naive CD4, 3% to 3.5% of naive CD8, over 2% of memory CD4, and roughly 0.43% of memory CD8 clonotypes. The small number of donors limited the genetic and exposure-history diversity represented. Clonotypes shared by all four sorted-subset donors showed higher generation probabilities than non-shared clonotypes. Based on pairwise subsampling, the degree of clonotype sharing among donors was expected to be affected by sequencing depth. Estimated clonotype richness was generally larger for naive than for memory subsets. Only blood was sampled, and tissue TCR repertoires likely differ from those in blood.

The CDR3 spans 12 residues, from the cysteine through the phenylalanine. This entry keeps only the CDR3 DNA: 36 bases, framed from base 1. Per the germline V gene, ENHRY is the CDR1 and SYGVKD is the CDR2. Relative to germline, V is missing 10 bases and J is missing 3 bases, with 2 bases of the junction outside any gene match. The donors were healthy, HIV-negative adults who had no recently reported acute infections or vaccinations. Only Caucasian adults living in Nashville, Tennessee, USA were represented among the donors. CD4+ T cells were enriched through magnetic negative selection, after which naive cells were positively selected on CD45RA and the remaining negative fraction served as the memory subset. Blood was obtained by leukapheresis, after which PBMCs were separated by Ficoll-Histopaque density gradient centrifugation and cryopreserved in liquid nitrogen vapor phase. Analytical flow cytometry was used to check the purity and quantity of every magnetically sorted T cell population. Genomic DNA was isolated from each sorted fraction and quantified by UV absorbance on a Nanodrop 2000c.

The sample comprised naive CD4+ T cells sorted from blood. The intended sense of this specimen's cell subset or site label: CD45RA+ positively selected. The source of this sequence is a man aged 30 to 45 in good health. The chain was built from TRBV10-3 and TRBJ2-3; TRBD1 fits 9 bases in the junction. The CDR3 has the sequence CANGQGTDTQYF. At the DNA level, the sequence is TGTGCCAACGGACAGGGGACAGATACGCAGTATTTT.